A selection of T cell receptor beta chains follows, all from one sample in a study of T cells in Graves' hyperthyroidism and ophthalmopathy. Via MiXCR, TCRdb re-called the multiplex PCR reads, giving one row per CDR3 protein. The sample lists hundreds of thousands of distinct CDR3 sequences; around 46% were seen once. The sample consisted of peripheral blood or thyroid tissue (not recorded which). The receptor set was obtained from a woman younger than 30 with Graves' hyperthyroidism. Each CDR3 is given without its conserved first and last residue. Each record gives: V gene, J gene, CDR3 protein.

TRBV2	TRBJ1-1	ASRVGTGINTEAF
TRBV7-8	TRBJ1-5	ASSLSRDSNQPQH
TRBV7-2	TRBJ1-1	ASSLQAGHLNTEAF
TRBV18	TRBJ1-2	ASSQDRYGYT
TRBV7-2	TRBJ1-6	ASSLLGLPSYNSPLH
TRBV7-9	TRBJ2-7	ASTDSASYEQY
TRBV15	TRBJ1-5	ATSRDGRGKPQH
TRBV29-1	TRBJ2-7	SVVGNYEQY
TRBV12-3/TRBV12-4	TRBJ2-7	ASSPPGTSGRKQY
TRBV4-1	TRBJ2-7	ASSQGMGVTYEQY
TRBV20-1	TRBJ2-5	SAPNGGTVQSTQY
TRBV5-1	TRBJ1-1	ASSLQGGRTEAF
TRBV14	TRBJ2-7	ASSQLGREDYEQY
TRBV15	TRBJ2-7	ATSRDLSTGDSYEQY
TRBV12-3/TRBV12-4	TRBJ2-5	ASSRQNQETQY
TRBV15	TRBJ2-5	ATSRDRVAGEQYTETQY
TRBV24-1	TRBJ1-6	ATSGDRLGSPLH
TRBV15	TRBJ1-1	ATSREGRGNTEAF
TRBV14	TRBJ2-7	ASSQGVSYGYEQY
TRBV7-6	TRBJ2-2	ASSQDRVTGELF
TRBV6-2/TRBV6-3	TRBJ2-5	AIPTQGEETQY
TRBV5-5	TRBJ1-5	ASSLFKGANQPQH
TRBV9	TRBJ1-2	ASGGSSGGSGYT
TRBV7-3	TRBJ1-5	ASSLYGQESHSNQPQH
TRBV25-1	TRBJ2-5	ASSQASSGRFQETQY
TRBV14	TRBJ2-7	ASSQDWDRVFYEQY
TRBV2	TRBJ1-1	ASSLGGQFTEAF
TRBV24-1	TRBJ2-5	ATSGTTTGVETQY
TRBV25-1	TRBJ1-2	ASSTTENYGYT
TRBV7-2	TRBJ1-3	AGSLRLSLSGNTIY
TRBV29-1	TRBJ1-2	SVGTGLGYT
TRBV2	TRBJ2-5	AIGQSQETQY
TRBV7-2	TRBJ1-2	ASSQKGTGGASYGYT
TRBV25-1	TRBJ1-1	ASSDPRQRWGTEAF
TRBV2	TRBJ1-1	ASSGGPGRTEAF
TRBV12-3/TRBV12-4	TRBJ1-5	ASSQLTGNQPQH
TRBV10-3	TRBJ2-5	AAGGGQETQY
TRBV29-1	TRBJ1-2	SVQTLTGTRGYT
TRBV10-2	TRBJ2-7	ASSESAGSYEQY
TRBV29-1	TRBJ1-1	SVTTGGEAF
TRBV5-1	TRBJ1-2	ASSLERNYGCT
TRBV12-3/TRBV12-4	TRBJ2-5	ASSPKWTEETQY
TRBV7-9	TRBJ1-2	ASSWHGSNYGYT